This record covers a single TCR beta chain. The assay was immunoSEQ multiplex PCR, and TCRdb's table has in-frame clones only and misses some. This table has some 720,000 clones, approximately 88% appearing once. This entry belongs to a study of shared T cell receptors in the human thymus. This sample also appeared in a second study, on human thymus T cells.

The receptor comes from a boy under two years old with a congenital heart defect. The sample taken for sequencing was thymocytes.

DNA for the CDR3: TGTGCCAGCACCGGACAAAGCTCCTACAATGAGCAGTTCTTC. Translating gives CASTGQSSYNEQFF. The chain uses TRBV28 and TRBJ2-1; weak D call: TRBD1 (5 bases). CDR3 length: 14 amino acids. The V gene's germline CDR1 is MDHEN and CDR2 SYDVKM. V lost 7 bases, J lost 0 bases, and 10 bases lay in between.